These 28 T cell receptor beta chains originate from one sample sequenced in a study of blood T cell repertoires in COVID-19. Clones were sequenced by immunoSEQ multiplex PCR, and TCRdb holds only the in-frame ones, with some missing. This sample has 150,000 to 200,000 clones, with 86% found just once. Sequencing was performed on peripheral blood. All receptors come from a man between 18 and 29 years old with acute or convalescent COVID-19.

The chain joins TRBV18 to TRBJ1-6, with D possibly matching TRBD1 (6 bases). Germline CDR1 KGHSH, CDR2 LQKENI. The CDR3 sequence is 15 residues long. V dropped 1 base and J dropped 7 bases, with 11 bases sitting between them. This CDR3 is CASSPHPGANSPLHF. The CDR3 coding sequence is TGTGCCAGCTCACCACATCCAGGGGCAAATTCACCCCTCCACTTT.

The chain links TRBV27 to TRBJ1-2, with D uncertain. V was pared by 6 bases and J by 6 bases, with 20 bases between. The germline V gene encodes CDR1 MNHEY and CDR2 SMNVEV (reference sequence). This CDR3 region has 15 residues. The CDR3 nucleotides read TGTGCCAGCAGGTTTACCTCACAGATGACAAATGGCTACACCTTC. Protein product: CASRFTSQMTNGYTF.

As for this clone: The sample contains more than one DNA sequence encoding this CDR3. This chain connects TRBV6-1 to TRBJ1-2; 7 bases fit TRBD1. This CDR3 spans 14 amino acids. Germline V gene data show CDR1 as MNHNS and CDR2 as SASEGT. Unmatched junction bases numbered 1, after V lost 1 base and J lost 2 bases. The CDR3 DNA sequence: TGTGCCAGCAGTGAAGGGACAGGAAACTATGGCTACACCTTC. Its protein product is CASSEGTGNYGYTF.

V is TRBV18 and J is TRBJ1-6, with TRBD1 identical over 7 bases. The CDR3 sequence is 16 residues long. The germline CDR1 and CDR2 sequences are KGHSH and LQKENI. After removal of 1 base from V and 3 bases from J, the junction contained 3 bases not matched to a gene. The CDR3 DNA sequence: TGTGCCAGCTCACCACAAGGGACAGTCTATAATTCACCCCTCCACTTT. Protein: CASSPQGTVYNSPLHF. Full variable domain (outside the CDR3, taken from reference TRBV18 and TRBJ1-6): NAGVMQNPRHLVRRRGQEARLRCSPMKGHSHVYWYRQLPEEGLKFMVYLQKENIIDESGMPKERFSAEFPKEGPSILRIQQVVRGDSAAYFCASSPQGTVYNSPLHFGNGTRLTVT.

The chain links TRBV7-2 to TRBJ2-3; 11 positions match TRBD2. The CDR3 runs 15 residues. The germline CDR1 and CDR2 sequences are SGHTA and FQGNSA. Germline trimming cut 8 bases from V and 6 bases from J; bases unmatched to any gene: 10. The CDR3 spells CASGRLAGHLDTQYF. In nucleotides, the CDR3 is TGTGCCAGCGGGAGACTAGCGGGGCATCTTGATACGCAGTATTTT.

V gene TRBV3-1 (or the pseudogene TRBV3-2) combines with J gene TRBJ1-5, with D hard to call. Germline V gives CDR1 LGHDT, CDR2 YNNKEL (reference sequence). This CDR3 contains 15 residues. Trimming cost V 1 base and J 7 bases, with 14 bases left between them. The CDR3 spells CASSQGGGFGQPQHF. For the CDR3, the DNA is TGTGCCAGCAGCCAAGGGGGAGGGTTTGGACAGCCCCAGCATTTT.

This rearrangement joins TRBV10-2 to TRBJ2-2; the D gene is possibly TRBD1 (6 bases). This CDR3 spans 16 amino acids. Trimming took 4 bases from V and 0 from J, leaving 12 bases between them. CDR1 and CDR2 from the germline V gene are WSHSY and SAAADI. In DNA, the CDR3 is TGCGCCAGCAGTGCCGCCTGGGGGCCGAACACCGGGGAGCTGTTTTTT. As protein: CASSAAWGPNTGELFF.

The sample holds one count of this clone. The chain is built from TRBV9 and TRBJ2-7, with D tentatively TRBD2 (5 bases). The germline V and J ends were trimmed by 4 bases and 2 bases, with 13 bases remaining between them. The CDR3 covers 14 residues. Germline V lookup: CDR1 SGDLS, CDR2 YYNGEE. CDR3 DNA sequence: TGTGCCAGCAGCCCCTCCGGGGAGACCTACGAGCAGTACTTC. Its translation is CASSPSGETYEQYF. Full variable domain (remainder filled in from reference TRBV9 and TRBJ2-7): DSGVTQTPKHLITATGQRVTLRCSPRSGDLSVYWYQQSLDQGLQFLIQYYNGEERAKGNILERFSAQQFPDLHSELNLSSLELGDSALYFCASSPSGETYEQYFGPGTRLTVT.

The gene calls are TRBV7-2 and TRBJ2-3; TRBD2 matches at 14 bases. The CDR3 has 18 amino acids. The germline gives CDR1 SGHTA, CDR2 FQGNSA. After removal of 1 base from V and 3 bases from J, the junction contained 6 bases not matched to a gene. CDR3 sequence: CASSLERTSGGRTDTQYF. CDR3 coding DNA: TGTGCCAGCAGCTTAGAAAGGACTAGCGGGGGGCGTACAGATACGCAGTATTTT.

This clone was counted once. J is TRBJ1-5 and V is TRBV19, with D tentatively TRBD1 (6 bases). Germline V lookup: CDR1 LNHDA, CDR2 SQIVND (reference sequence). The CDR3 extends over 14 amino acids. The germline V and J ends were trimmed by 3 bases and 4 bases, with 10 bases remaining between them. The CDR3 protein is CASSIRGQNQPQHF. The CDR3, as DNA: TGTGCCAGTAGTATTAGGGGACAAAATCAGCCCCAGCATTTT.

DNA of the CDR3: TGTGCCAGCAGTGGTACAGGGGTCGTAGGAAACACCATATATTTT. Residues: CASSGTGVVGNTIYF. The chain links TRBV2 to TRBJ1-3, with 7 nucleotides matching TRBD1. The CDR3 has 15 amino acids. The V segment lost 4 bases and the J segment 4 bases; nucleotides outside the gene matches: 7. Germline V gene data show CDR1 as SNHLY and CDR2 as FYNNEI.

The chain recombines TRBV5-5 with TRBJ1-1, with D perhaps TRBD1 (6 bases). Germline V CDR1 and CDR2: SGHKS, YYEKEE (reference sequence). This CDR3 spans 13 amino acids. Trimming removed 4 bases at V and 1 base at J, with 8 bases between. The chain's CDR3 is CASSETGNTEAFF. The DNA for the CDR3 is TGTGCCAGCAGCGAGACAGGGAACACTGAAGCTTTCTTT.

This sequence joins TRBV7-6 and TRBJ2-5; the D gene is possibly TRBD1 (6 bases). This CDR3 comprises 14 residues. CDR1 is SGHVS and CDR2 is FNYEAQ in the germline V gene. Trimming cost V 6 bases and J 7 bases, with 18 bases left between them. DNA of the CDR3: TGTGCCAGCAGATCAGGGGAGACCCATGTGACCCAGTACTTC. The encoded protein is CASRSGETHVTQYF.

This chain connects TRBV5-3 to TRBJ2-5; a possible D gene is TRBD1 (6 bases). TRBV5-3 is designated an ORF whose function remains uncertain. The CDR3 consists of 15 residues. The V end was cut by 7 bases, the J end by 1 base, with 17 bases between. The CDR3 DNA reads TGTGCCAGAGCTAGGGACAAAAGTCCCCAAGAGACCCAGTACTTC. Its protein is CARARDKSPQETQYF.

V and J are TRBV27 and TRBJ2-2; D is possibly TRBD2 (7 bases). V lost 6 bases, J lost 6 bases, and 14 bases lay in between. Per germline, CDR1 MNHEY and CDR2 SMNVEV (reference sequence). The CDR3 loop spans 14 amino acids. CDR3 sequence (DNA): TGTGCCAGCAGAAACCGCGGGGGCTCCGGGGAGCTGTTTTTT. It is translated as CASRNRGGSGELFF.

This clone showed up just once. The rearrangement uses TRBV6-5 and TRBJ2-1; perhaps TRBD1 as D (6 bases). Germline V CDR1 and CDR2: MNHEY, SVGAGI. V was shortened by 5 bases and J by 2 bases, with 13 bases between the two germline ends. CDR3 length: 15 residues. CDR3 in DNA: TGTGCCAGCAGTCCCGGACAGAGAACCTACAATGAGCAGTTCTTC. Translation: CASSPGQRTYNEQFF.

This clone was counted once. This rearrangement joins TRBV18 to TRBJ1-6, with D possibly being TRBD1 (5 bases). The CDR3 runs to 15 residues. The V and J ends lost 5 bases and 5 bases respectively, with 13 bases between them. Germline V gene sequence: CDR1 KGHSH, CDR2 LQKENI. The CDR3 DNA reads TGTGCCAGCTCAGACGACAGCCGAGATAATTCACCCCTCCACTTT. Protein: CASSDDSRDNSPLHF.

This rearrangement joins TRBV29-1 to TRBJ2-7; no clear D gene. The ends were cut back, 6 bases at V and 6 bases at J, with 18 bases in the middle. CDR1 and CDR2 (germline): SQVTM, ANQGSEA. This CDR3 has 13 residues. CDR3 DNA: TGCAGCGTCCTCGACACTTACCGGCGCGAGCAGTACTTC. Translating it yields CSVLDTYRREQYF.

CDR3 sequence (DNA): TGTGCCAGCAGCCCGACACAATCACAAGAGACCCAGTACTTC. It translates to CASSPTQSQETQYF. The chain employs TRBV11-2 and TRBJ2-5; no definite D call. The CDR3 sequence is 14 residues long. V was clipped by 5 bases and J by 2 bases, with 12 bases between them. Per the germline V gene, CDR1 is SGHAT and CDR2 is FQNNGV.

The V gene is TRBV4-2, the J gene TRBJ2-6; 7 nucleotides line up with TRBD1. Germline loops: CDR1 LGHNA, CDR2 YNFKEQ. J gave up 2 bases and V 4 bases, and 2 bases lay outside the gene matches. The CDR3 consists of 15 residues. The CDR3: CASSLDRAGANVLTF. CDR3 nucleotide sequence: TGTGCCAGCAGCCTTGACAGGGCTGGGGCCAACGTCCTGACTTTC.

Notes on this clone: Other DNA sequences in this specimen translate into the identical CDR3. The chain joins TRBV27 to TRBJ2-1; weak D call: TRBD2 (6 bases). Per the germline V gene, CDR1 is MNHEY and CDR2 is SMNVEV (reference sequence). There are 13 residues in the CDR3. V lost 3 bases and J lost 4, with 7 bases in between. CDR3 nucleotide sequence: TGTGCCAGCAGTTTGGGGGGATACAATGAGCAGTTCTTC. As protein: CASSLGGYNEQFF.

The rearrangement uses TRBV30 and TRBJ1-1; no definite D call. The ends were cut back, 3 bases at V and 11 bases at J, with 19 bases in the middle. Germline lookup yields CDR1 GTSNPN and CDR2 SVGIG (reference sequence). This CDR3 region has 13 residues. CDR3 in amino acids: CAWSDGGSRRAFF. The CDR3 nucleotides read TGTGCCTGGAGCGATGGAGGGTCCCGGCGCGCTTTCTTT. Together with reference TRBV30 and TRBJ1-1, the CDR3 gives the full variable domain: SQTIHQWPATLVQPVGSPLSLECTVEGTSNPNLYWYRQAAGRGLQLLFYSVGIGQISSEVPQNLSASRPQDRQFILSSKKLLLSDSGFYLCAWSDGGSRRAFFGQGTRLTVV.

This chain links TRBV5-8 with TRBJ1-5; perhaps TRBD1 as D (6 bases). Germline CDR1 and CDR2: SGHTS and YDEGEE. The V end was cut by 2 bases, the J end by 2 bases, with 17 bases between. The CDR3 spans 17 residues. CDR3 sequence (DNA): TGTGCCAGCAGCTTTGAACAGGGCTCAGGAGGCAATCAGCCCCAGCATTTT. Translated: CASSFEQGSGGNQPQHF.

This chain links TRBV5-1 with TRBJ2-3; no reliable D call. The CDR3 is 16 amino acids. V gave up 0 bases and J gave up 2 bases, with 13 bases separating them. Per the germline V gene, CDR1 is SGHRS and CDR2 is YFSETQ. DNA of the CDR3: TGCGCCAGCAGCTTGGAACAGCCAACCCCCACAGATACGCAGTATTTT. It is translated as CASSLEQPTPTDTQYF.

This chain connects TRBV2 to TRBJ1-2, with a weak D call TRBD1 (5 bases). Per the germline V gene, CDR1 is SNHLY and CDR2 is FYNNEI. V was shortened by 7 bases and J by 5 bases, with 17 bases between the two germline ends. The CDR3 covers 14 residues. The CDR3 loop is CASKSRLRAYGYTF. CDR3 nucleotides: TGTGCCAGCAAAAGTCGGCTCAGGGCTTATGGCTACACCTTC.

The J gene is TRBJ2-5, the V gene TRBV19; 7 nucleotides agree with TRBD1. Per the germline V gene, CDR1 is LNHDA and CDR2 is SQIVND (reference sequence). The CDR3 spans 13 residues. With 5 bases clipped from V and 3 bases from J, the junction kept 3 bases outside the gene matches. The chain's CDR3 is CASSPTGKETQYF. In nucleotides, the CDR3 is TGTGCCAGTAGTCCGACAGGGAAAGAGACCCAGTACTTC. The variable domain in full, with the rest retrieved from reference TRBV19 and TRBJ2-5, is DGGITQSPKYLFRKEGQNVTLSCEQNLNHDAMYWYRQDPGQGLRLIYYSQIVNDFQKGDIAEGYSVSREKKESFPLTVTSAQKNPTAFYLCASSPTGKETQYFGPGTRLLVL.

The chain couples TRBV6-6 to TRBJ1-1; D ambiguous. The CDR3 length is 14 residues. V lost 7 bases, J lost 5 bases, and 17 bases lay in between. The germline V gene encodes CDR1 MNHNY and CDR2 SVGAGI (reference sequence). CDR3 loop: CASNRVVRQTEAFF. The DNA for the CDR3 is TGTGCCAGCAACCGGGTAGTCCGGCAGACTGAAGCTTTCTTT.

V and J are TRBV9 and TRBJ1-3; D gene ambiguous. Germline CDR1 is SGDLS and CDR2 is YYNGEE. V gave up 0 bases and J gave up 3 bases, with 7 bases separating them. This CDR3 spans 14 amino acids. CDR3 bases: TGTGCCAGCAGCGTAGATGTTCATGGAAACACCATATATTTT. It translates to CASSVDVHGNTIYF.